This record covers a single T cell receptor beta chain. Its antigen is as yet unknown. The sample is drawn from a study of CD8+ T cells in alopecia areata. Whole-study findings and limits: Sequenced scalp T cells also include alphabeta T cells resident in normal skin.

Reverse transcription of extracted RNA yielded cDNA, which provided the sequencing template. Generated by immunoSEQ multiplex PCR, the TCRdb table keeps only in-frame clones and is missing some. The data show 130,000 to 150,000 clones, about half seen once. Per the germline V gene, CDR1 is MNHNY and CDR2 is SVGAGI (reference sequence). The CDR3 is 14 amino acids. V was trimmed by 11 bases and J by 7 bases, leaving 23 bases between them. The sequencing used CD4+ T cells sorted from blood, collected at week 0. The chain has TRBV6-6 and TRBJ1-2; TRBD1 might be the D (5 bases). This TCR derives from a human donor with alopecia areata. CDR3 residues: CAGVGGPTLVGYTF. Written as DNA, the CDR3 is TGTGCCGGTGTGGGGGGACCGACCCTCGTTGGCTACACCTTC.